Each of the 6 T cell receptor beta chains below was sequenced from the same sample in a study of immune cell composition in non-small cell lung cancer. Sequencing used immunoSEQ multiplex PCR; TCRdb keeps in-frame clones, though not all of them. The repertoire holds several thousand clones, with 60% to 80% as singletons. Normal lung was taken at the farthest possible site, at least 3 cm from tumour. Material: non-adjacent lung tissue. All receptors come from a human donor with non-small cell lung cancer.

The chain combines TRBV5-1 with TRBJ2-1, with 10 bases identical to TRBD2. The CDR3 length is 16 residues. Germline-derived CDR1 and CDR2 are SGHRS and YFSETQ. J was trimmed by 3 bases and V by 1 base; bases with no gene match: 4. The CDR3 sequence: CASSLQRGGVYNEQFF. As DNA, the CDR3 is TGCGCCAGCAGCTTGCAGCGGGGGGGTGTCTACAATGAGCAGTTCTTC.

The chain recombines TRBV19 with TRBJ1-1; possible D gene TRBD1, 5 bases. This CDR3 contains 13 residues. Germline V lookup: CDR1 LNHDA, CDR2 SQIVND (reference sequence). V lost 9 bases and J 1 base, leaving 12 bases between the germline ends. This CDR3 is CASSDSRNTEAFF. DNA of the CDR3: TGTGCCAGCTCAGACAGCAGGAACACTGAAGCTTTCTTT.

The rearrangement joins TRBV7-8 to TRBJ2-5, with D perhaps TRBD1 (6 bases). The J call could be wrong; TRBJ2-7 is a better fit for the DNA end. This CDR3 is built from 14 residues. Germline values: CDR1 SGHVS, CDR2 FQNEAQ. The DNA for the CDR3 is TGTGCCAGCAGCCCACGCACAGGGCCCTACGAGCAGTACTTC. Translated, it gives CASSPRTGPYEQYF.

The chain couples TRBV7-6 to TRBJ2-4; maybe TRBD2 (7 bases). The V gene lost 1 base and the J gene lost 7 bases, with 14 bases spanning the gap. Germline V gives CDR1 SGHVS, CDR2 FNYEAQ. The CDR3 length is 15 residues. CDR3 protein: CASSLGGGEINIQYF. In nucleotides, the CDR3 is TGTGCCAGCAGCTTAGGCGGGGGCGAAATCAACATTCAGTACTTC.

The chain has TRBV5-4 and TRBJ2-3, with 13 positions matching TRBD2. Germline V gene sequence: CDR1 SGHNT, CDR2 YYREEE (reference sequence). The CDR3 loop spans 16 amino acids. The V gene end was trimmed by 5 bases and the J gene end by 3 bases; junction bases not matched to a gene: 6. The chain's CDR3 is CASSRTSGSSTDTQYF. CDR3 coding DNA: TGTGCCAGCAGTCGGACTAGCGGGAGTTCGACAGATACGCAGTATTTT.

This clone was seen only once. CDR3 nucleotides: TGTGCCAGCTCAGGGAGGTCCTATAATTCACCCCTCCACTTT. This encodes CASSGRSYNSPLHF. The chain joins TRBV6-1 to TRBJ1-6, with a weak D call TRBD1 (5 bases). CDR3 length equals 14 residues. V lost 8 bases to trimming and J lost 1 base, with 9 bases between them. From germline, CDR1 is MNHNS and CDR2 SASEGT.